This entry concerns a single TCR beta chain. Its specificity is not known. The germline CDR1 and CDR2 sequences are MDHEN and SYDVKM. Trimming pared 6 bases from V and 1 base from J, leaving 8 bases between. The length of the CDR3 is 13 residues. The data were produced by immunoSEQ multiplex PCR, yet TCRdb's version contains in-frame clones alone and is incomplete. This table holds around 74,000 clones, 84% found once. These data originate in a study of OX40 agonist ivuxolimab in advanced cancers. For the study at large: Patient treatment consisted of intravenous ivuxolimab administration every 2 weeks at 0.01 to 10 mg/kg.

Regarding the study as a whole: More expanded clones were found, on average, in CD8+ than in CD4+ T cells. Circulating CD4+ and CD8+ T cells showed clonal expansion by week 6 at 0.1 to 3.0 mg/kg.

This chain joins TRBV28 and TRBJ2-3, with a tentative D call TRBD2 (5 bases). This sequence originates from an adult with an advanced solid tumor such as melanoma, head and neck, liver or kidney cancer. The sample in question was CD4+ or CD8+ T cells sorted from blood, obtained in a trial of the OX40 agonist ivuxolimab. The DNA for the CDR3 is TGTGCCAGCAGAAGGACTGGCACAGATACGCAGTATTTT. Amino acid sequence: CASRRTGTDTQYF.